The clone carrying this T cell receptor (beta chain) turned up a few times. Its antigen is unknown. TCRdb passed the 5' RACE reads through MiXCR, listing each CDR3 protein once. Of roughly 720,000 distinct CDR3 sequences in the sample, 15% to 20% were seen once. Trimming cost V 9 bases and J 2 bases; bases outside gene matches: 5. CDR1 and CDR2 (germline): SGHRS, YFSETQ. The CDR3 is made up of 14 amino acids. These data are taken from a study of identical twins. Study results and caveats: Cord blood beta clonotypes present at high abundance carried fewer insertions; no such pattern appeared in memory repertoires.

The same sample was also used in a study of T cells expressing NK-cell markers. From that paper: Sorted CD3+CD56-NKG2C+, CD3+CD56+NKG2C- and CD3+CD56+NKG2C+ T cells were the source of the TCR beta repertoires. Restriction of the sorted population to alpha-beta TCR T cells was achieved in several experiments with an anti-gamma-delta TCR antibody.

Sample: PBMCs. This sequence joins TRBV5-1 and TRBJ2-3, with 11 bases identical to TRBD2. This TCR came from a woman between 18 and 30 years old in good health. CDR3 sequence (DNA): TGCGCCACCGCGACTAGCGGGGACACAGATACGCAGTATTTT. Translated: CATATSGDTDTQYF.